These 5 T cell receptor beta chains were all obtained from the same sample, sequenced in a study of blood T cells in healthy people across ages. Alongside a J-beta primer mix, a sample-barcoded 5' primer served in a second PCR lasting roughly 6 to 11 cycles. Each CDR3 protein is one row after TCRdb ran MiXCR on the 5' RACE reads. The table shows fewer than 800,000 distinct CDR3 sequences, with more than 40% occurring only once. The sequenced sample was blood. These receptors were obtained from a woman in her sixties or seventies in good health.

The chain employs TRBV7-9 and TRBJ2-4, with D tentatively TRBD1 or TRBD2 (5 bases each). The CDR3 runs to 12 residues. Germline V gene lookup returns CDR1 SEHNR and CDR2 FQNEAQ (reference sequence). V gave up 1 base and J gave up 13 bases, with 11 bases separating them. CDR3 protein: CASSLEGDGQYF. In DNA form, the CDR3 reads TGTGCCAGCAGCTTAGAAGGGGACGGGCAGTACTTC.

V usage is TRBV28 and J usage is TRBJ2-7, with D perhaps being TRBD1 or TRBD2 (6 bases each). The length of the CDR3 is 16 residues. V was pared by 3 bases and J by 3 bases, with 18 bases between. From germline, CDR1 is MDHEN and CDR2 SYDVKM. The CDR3, as DNA: TGTGCCAGCAGTTTCATAGGGGGAGGAGGTTTCTACGAGCAGTACTTC. Its protein product is CASSFIGGGGFYEQYF.

The V call is TRBV2, the J call TRBJ2-7, with D uncertain. Looked up from germline, CDR1 is SNHLY and CDR2 is FYNNEI. V was clipped by 3 bases and J by 2 bases, with 11 bases between them. The CDR3 runs 14 residues. CDR3 loop: CASSDRLGTYEQYF. CDR3 sequence (DNA): TGTGCCAGCAGTGACAGGCTAGGAACCTACGAGCAGTACTTC.

The rearrangement uses TRBV12-3 or TRBV12-4 and TRBJ2-5; D gene ambiguous. V lost 6 bases to trimming and J lost 2 bases, with 13 bases between them. CDR3 length: 14 residues. The chain's CDR3 is CASSLKVVQETQYF. The CDR3 DNA reads as TGTGCCAGCAGCCTGAAAGTGGTTCAAGAGACCCAGTACTTC.

This chain connects TRBV20-1 to TRBJ2-7, with D tentatively TRBD2 (6 bases). The V and J ends lost 6 bases and 1 base respectively, with 19 bases between them. Germline V gives CDR1 DFQATT, CDR2 SNEGSKA (reference sequence). The CDR3 covers 15 residues. The DNA for the CDR3 is TGCAGTGCGGTAGTCCCACTAGCTGGGTCCTACGAGCAGTACTTC. This sequence encodes CSAVVPLAGSYEQYF.